These 18 T cell receptor beta chains were all obtained from the same sample, sequenced in a study of long-term antiretroviral therapy in people with HIV. Runs used v3.0 of the immunoSEQ assay and were done at survey level. Assay: immunoSEQ multiplex PCR; the TCRdb copy retains only in-frame clones and omits some. The data contain tens of thousands of clones, 70% to 90% of them singletons. The material sequenced was unsorted PBMCs, taken around 3.3 years after starting antiretroviral therapy. Every receptor here comes from a man aged 18 to 29 with HIV.

The rearrangement joins TRBV4-1 to TRBJ2-1, with D possibly being TRBD1 (5 bases). The CDR3 has 12 amino acids. The V gene's germline CDR1 is MGHRA and CDR2 YSYEKL. Trimming took 5 bases from V and 9 from J, leaving 11 bases between them. CDR3 region: CASSADQGEQFF. The CDR3, as DNA: TGCGCCAGCAGCGCGGATCAGGGTGAGCAGTTCTTC.

The chain is built from TRBV9 and TRBJ1-4, with D perhaps TRBD1 (5 bases). Deletions cut 3 bases from V and 1 base from J, with 10 bases between. The CDR3 contains 15 residues. Germline V gives CDR1 SGDLS, CDR2 YYNGEE. CDR3 nucleotides: TGTGCCAGCAGCGGGGGTGGGGGAACTAATGAAAAACTGTTTTTT. It is translated as CASSGGGGTNEKLFF.

The genes are TRBV10-3 and TRBJ2-1; a weak D match, TRBD1 (6 bases). The germline gives CDR1 ENHRY, CDR2 SYGVKD. This CDR3 is 12 amino acids long. Trimming cost V 7 bases and J 12 bases, with 16 bases left between them. CDR3 in DNA: TGTGCCATCAACAGGGCGGGCAATCGGCAGTTCTTC. Translation: CAINRAGNRQFF.

CDR3 protein: CASSLRNSRNTGELFF. The CDR3 DNA reads as TGCGCCAGCAGCTTGAGAAACAGCCGGAACACCGGGGAGCTGTTTTTT. The rearrangement joins TRBV5-1 to TRBJ2-2; D is unclear. CDR3 size: 16 residues. The germline V gene encodes CDR1 SGHRS and CDR2 YFSETQ. With 1 base removed from V and 1 base from J, the gap between germline ends came to 11 bases.

This chain joins TRBV6-5 and TRBJ2-5, with D tentatively TRBD2 (5 bases). The V end was cut by 7 bases, the J end by 0 bases, with 12 bases between. In germline, CDR1 is MNHEY, CDR2 SVGAGI. The CDR3 loop spans 14 amino acids. The CDR3 loop is CASKRTQYQETQYF. The CDR3 coding sequence is TGTGCCAGCAAGCGGACCCAGTACCAAGAGACCCAGTACTTC.

CDR3 amino acids: CASSIGTGTYGYTF. CDR3 coding DNA: TGTGCCAGTAGTATCGGGACAGGGACTTATGGCTACACCTTC. V usage is TRBV19 and J usage is TRBJ1-2; TRBD1 agrees at 9 bases. The V gene end was trimmed by 3 bases and the J gene end by 5 bases; junction bases not matched to a gene: 4. The CDR3 has 14 residues. CDR1 and CDR2 (germline): LNHDA, SQIVND (reference sequence).

The rearrangement links TRBV5-4 to TRBJ2-5; D is tentatively TRBD1 or TRBD2 (6 bases each). Germline V lookup: CDR1 SGHNT, CDR2 YYREEE (reference sequence). The length of the CDR3 is 15 residues. Trimming stripped 4 bases from V and 5 bases from J, with 18 bases between. The CDR3 DNA is TGTGCCAGCAGCCAACCGGGACGGAGGGGGGAGACCCAGTACTTC. This sequence encodes CASSQPGRRGETQYF.

The chain has TRBV10-3 and TRBJ1-5; unclear D gene. This CDR3 is 15 amino acids long. CDR1 is ENHRY, CDR2 SYGVKD, per germline. V was pared by 0 bases and J by 2 bases, with 8 bases between. CDR3 DNA sequence: TGTGCCATCAGTGAGTCGAAGGCTGGCAATCAGCCCCAGCATTTT. Its protein product is CAISESKAGNQPQHF.

CDR3 region: CASSQGRGRNEQFF. The CDR3 nucleotides are TGCGCCAGCAGCCAGGGACGGGGTAGGAATGAGCAGTTCTTC. The rearrangement uses TRBV4-3 and TRBJ2-1, with D tentatively TRBD1 or TRBD2 (5 bases each). The CDR3 runs 14 residues. Deletions cut 3 bases from V and 7 bases from J, with 13 bases between. Germline values: CDR1 LGHNA, CDR2 YSLEER.

This chain uses TRBV27 with TRBJ2-1; 10 nucleotides match TRBD2. The germline V gene has CDR1 MNHEY and CDR2 SMNVEV (reference sequence). Trimming removed 0 bases from V and 8 bases from J; junction bases left unmatched: 4. This CDR3 contains 15 residues. CDR3 in amino acids: CASSLSGTSVYEQFF. The CDR3 DNA reads TGTGCCAGCAGTTTATCCGGGACTAGCGTTTATGAGCAGTTCTTC.

The chain carries TRBV10-3 and TRBJ1-3, with 9 positions matching TRBD1. This CDR3 is built from 15 residues. Trimming removed 9 bases from V and 3 bases from J; junction bases left unmatched: 9. CDR1 is ENHRY and CDR2 is SYGVKD in the germline V gene. The CDR3 is CAISQGATVGNTIYF. DNA for the CDR3: TGTGCCATATCACAGGGGGCAACGGTTGGAAACACCATATATTTT.

This chain uses TRBV19 with TRBJ1-4, with D possibly matching TRBD1 (6 bases). Trimming pared 6 bases from V and 13 bases from J, leaving 21 bases between. Germline assignment: CDR1 LNHDA and CDR2 SQIVND (reference sequence). This CDR3 has 14 residues. The CDR3 DNA is TGTGCCAGTAGCCACAGGGCCCAATTTGAAGGACTGTTTTTT. It yields the protein CASSHRAQFEGLFF.

The chain links TRBV11-2 to TRBJ1-2, with unresolved D. Germline CDR1 and CDR2: SGHAT and FQNNGV. The CDR3 sequence is 15 residues long. V was pared by 1 base and J by 0 bases, with 9 bases between. CDR3 amino acids: CASSLGEGPNYGYTF. As DNA, the CDR3 is TGTGCCAGCAGCTTAGGCGAGGGCCCTAACTATGGCTACACCTTC.

The V call is TRBV29-1, the J call TRBJ2-4; D may be TRBD1 or TRBD2 (6 bases each). CDR3 length: 15 residues. Germline V gene lookup returns CDR1 SQVTM and CDR2 ANQGSEA. The V and J ends lost 5 bases and 1 base respectively, with 15 bases between them. Here the CDR3 DNA reads TGCAGCGTTACCTCTAGGGGGGTGGCCAAAAACATTCAGTACTTC. The encoded protein is CSVTSRGVAKNIQYF.

The chain couples TRBV4-2 to TRBJ1-5, with D possibly matching TRBD1 (6 bases). This CDR3 region has 14 residues. Germline assignment: CDR1 LGHNA and CDR2 YNFKEQ. V was trimmed by 1 base and J by 4 bases, leaving 8 bases between them. CDR3 in DNA: TGTGCCAGCAGCCAAGGACAGGAGAATCAGCCCCAGCATTTT. Residues: CASSQGQENQPQHF.

The J gene is TRBJ2-1, the V gene TRBV9; no firm D call. CDR3 length: 11 residues. CDR1 SGDLS and CDR2 YYNGEE come from the germline V gene. The V end lost 7 bases, the J end lost 2 bases, and 4 bases lay between the germline ends. The CDR3 here is CASGPYNEQFF. CDR3 DNA: TGTGCCAGCGGCCCCTACAATGAGCAGTTCTTC.

This rearrangement joins TRBV28 to TRBJ1-2; 11 nucleotides align to TRBD1. The CDR3 loop spans 13 amino acids. Germline-derived CDR1 and CDR2 are MDHEN and SYDVKM. Trimming at V came to 10 bases and at J to 4 bases, leaving 5 bases not matched to a gene. As DNA, the CDR3 is TGTGCCATCTGGACAGGGGGCTTCTATGGCTACACCTTC. This codes for CAIWTGGFYGYTF.

V usage is TRBV7-9 and J usage is TRBJ1-2, with 7 bases that match TRBD1. The V segment lost 7 bases and the J segment 2 bases; nucleotides outside the gene matches: 10. Germline V gene lookup returns CDR1 SEHNR and CDR2 FQNEAQ (reference sequence). This CDR3 spans 15 amino acids. CDR3 coding DNA: TGTGCCAGCACCATTCGGACAGGTCGAAACTATGGCTACACCTTC. Translation: CASTIRTGRNYGYTF.